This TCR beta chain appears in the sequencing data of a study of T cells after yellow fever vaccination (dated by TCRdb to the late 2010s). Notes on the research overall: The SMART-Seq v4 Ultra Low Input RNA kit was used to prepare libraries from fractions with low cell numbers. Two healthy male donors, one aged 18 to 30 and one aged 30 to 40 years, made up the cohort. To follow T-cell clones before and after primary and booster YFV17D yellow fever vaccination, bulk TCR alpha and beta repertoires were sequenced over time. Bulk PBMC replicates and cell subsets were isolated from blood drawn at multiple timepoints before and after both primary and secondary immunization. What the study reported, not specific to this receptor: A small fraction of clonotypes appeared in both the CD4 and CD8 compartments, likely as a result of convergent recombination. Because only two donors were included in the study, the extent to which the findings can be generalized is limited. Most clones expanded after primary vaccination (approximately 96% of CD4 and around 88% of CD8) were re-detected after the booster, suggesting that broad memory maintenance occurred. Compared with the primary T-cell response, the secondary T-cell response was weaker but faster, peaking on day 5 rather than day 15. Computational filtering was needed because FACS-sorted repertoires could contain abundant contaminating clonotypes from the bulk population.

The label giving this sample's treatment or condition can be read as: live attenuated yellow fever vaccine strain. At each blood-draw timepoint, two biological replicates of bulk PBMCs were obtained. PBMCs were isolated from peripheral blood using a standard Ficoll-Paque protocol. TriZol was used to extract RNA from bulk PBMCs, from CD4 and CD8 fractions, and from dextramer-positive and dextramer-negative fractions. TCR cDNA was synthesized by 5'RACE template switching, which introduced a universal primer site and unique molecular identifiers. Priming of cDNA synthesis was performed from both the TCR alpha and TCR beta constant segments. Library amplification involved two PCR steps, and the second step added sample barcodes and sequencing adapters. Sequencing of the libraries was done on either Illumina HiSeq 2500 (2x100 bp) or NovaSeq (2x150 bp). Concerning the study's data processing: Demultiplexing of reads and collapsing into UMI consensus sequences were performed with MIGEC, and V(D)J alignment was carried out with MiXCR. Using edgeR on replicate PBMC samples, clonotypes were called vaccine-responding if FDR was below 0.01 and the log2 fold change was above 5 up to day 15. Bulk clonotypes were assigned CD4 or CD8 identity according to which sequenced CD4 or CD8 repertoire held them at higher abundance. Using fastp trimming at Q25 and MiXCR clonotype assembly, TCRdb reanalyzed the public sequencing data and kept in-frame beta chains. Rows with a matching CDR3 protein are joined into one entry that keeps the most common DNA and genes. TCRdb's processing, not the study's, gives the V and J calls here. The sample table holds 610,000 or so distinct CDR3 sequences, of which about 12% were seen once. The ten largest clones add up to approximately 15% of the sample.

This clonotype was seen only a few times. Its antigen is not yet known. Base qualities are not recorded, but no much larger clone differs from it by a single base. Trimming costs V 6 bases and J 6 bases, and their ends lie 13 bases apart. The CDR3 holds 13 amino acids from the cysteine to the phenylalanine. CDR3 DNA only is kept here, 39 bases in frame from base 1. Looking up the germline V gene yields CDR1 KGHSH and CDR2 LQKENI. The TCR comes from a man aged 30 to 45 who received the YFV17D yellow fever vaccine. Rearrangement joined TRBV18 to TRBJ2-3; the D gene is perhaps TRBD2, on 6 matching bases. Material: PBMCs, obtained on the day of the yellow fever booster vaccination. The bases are TGTGCCAGCTCTCCTCTACGGGAGGATACGCAGTATTTT. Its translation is CASSPLREDTQYF. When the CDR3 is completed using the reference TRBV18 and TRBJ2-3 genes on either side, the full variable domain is NAGVMQNPRHLVRRRGQEARLRCSPMKGHSHVYWYRQLPEEGLKFMVYLQKENIIDESGMPKERFSAEFPKEGPSILRIQQVVRGDSAAYFCASSPLREDTQYFGPGTRLTVL.